The 17 T cell receptor beta chains in this list originate from one sample, sequenced in a study of blood T cells in healthy people across ages. Using a J-beta primer mix together with a sample-barcoded 5' primer, a second PCR was run for about 6 to 12 cycles. TCRdb reprocessed the 5' RACE reads via MiXCR and lists one record per CDR3 protein. This sample has 650,000 to 1,000,000 distinct CDR3 sequences; about 42% occur once, and the top ten carry roughly 18%. The sample was blood. The source is an elderly man in good health.

This clonotype was seen a single time. The chain has TRBV6-2 or TRBV6-3 and TRBJ1-5, with 8 bases that match TRBD1. J was trimmed by 3 bases and V by 4 bases; bases with no gene match: 8. Germline CDR1 MNHEY, CDR2 SVGEGT. The CDR3 extends over 16 amino acids. The CDR3 nucleotides read TGTGCCAGCAGTTCTGGACAGGGCCTAAACAATCAGCCCCAGCATTTT. Translating gives CASSSGQGLNNQPQHF.

The chain combines TRBV6-1 with TRBJ2-4; D ambiguous. The DNA end is a closer match to TRBJ2-7, so the J assignment may be wrong. The CDR3 totals 11 residues. CDR1 is MNHNS, CDR2 SASEGT, per germline. The CDR3 region is CASSKSFEQYF. As DNA, the CDR3 is TGTGCCAGCAGTAAATCTTTCGAGCAGTACTTC.

This chain uses TRBV30 with TRBJ2-7, with 12 bases matching TRBD2. This CDR3 is built from 18 residues. The V gene's germline CDR1 is GTSNPN and CDR2 SVGIG (reference sequence). The ends lost 1 base at V and 0 bases at J; junction bases unmatched: 10. CDR3 sequence: CAWSAPGLAGEGSYEQYF. Written as DNA, the CDR3 is TGTGCCTGGAGTGCTCCGGGACTAGCGGGCGAGGGCTCCTACGAGCAGTACTTC.

The V call is TRBV29-1, the J call TRBJ1-2, with D possibly TRBD1 on 6 matching bases. This CDR3 is built from 12 residues. Germline values: CDR1 SQVTM, CDR2 ANQGSEA. V shed 3 bases and J shed 8 bases, with 13 bases lying between them. CDR3: CSVDQGGRGYTF. The CDR3 nucleotides read TGCAGCGTTGATCAAGGGGGTCGAGGCTACACCTTC.

This chain joins TRBV11-2 and TRBJ2-3; D unresolved. V lost 5 bases to trimming and J lost 4 bases, with 10 bases between them. Germline V gene sequence: CDR1 SGHAT, CDR2 FQNNGV. This CDR3 is 13 amino acids long. This CDR3 is CASSLLGPDTQYF. The CDR3 DNA reads as TGTGCCAGCAGCCTCCTCGGCCCAGATACGCAGTATTTT.

This clonotype has a handful of counts. The chain recombines TRBV4-3 with TRBJ1-1, with D hard to call. Per germline, CDR1 LGHNA and CDR2 YSLEER. V dropped 3 bases and J dropped 4 bases, with 12 bases sitting between them. The CDR3 has 14 amino acids. CDR3 coding DNA: TGCGCCAGCAGCCAGGAGACATTGAGCACTGAAGCTTTCTTT. Residues: CASSQETLSTEAFF.

This clonotype was picked up a small number of times. V and J are TRBV12-3 or TRBV12-4 and TRBJ2-5; possibly TRBD1 for D (5 bases). The V end lost 4 bases, the J end lost 4 bases, and 13 bases lay between the germline ends. This CDR3 is built from 14 residues. The CDR3 DNA follows: TGTGCCAGCAGTTATGGACACGGCGGAGAGACCCAGTACTTC. This sequence encodes CASSYGHGGETQYF.

DNA for the CDR3: TGTGCCAGCAGCCGGGAAGGGCACCGGGACACTGAAGCTTTCTTT. Residues: CASSREGHRDTEAFF. The chain is built from TRBV6-1 and TRBJ1-1; D is unclear. Germline CDR1 MNHNS, CDR2 SASEGT. V dropped 6 bases and J dropped 3 bases, with 17 bases sitting between them. This CDR3 contains 15 residues.

The genes are TRBV7-2 and TRBJ2-5, with TRBD2 as a possible D gene (6 bases). The tail of the sequence fits TRBJ2-7 better, so the J call may be wrong. CDR3 length equals 14 residues. Germline loops: CDR1 SGHTA, CDR2 FQGNSA. The CDR3 loop reads CASSISSDPNEQYF. The DNA for the CDR3 is TGTGCCAGCAGTATTTCTAGCGATCCCAACGAGCAGTACTTC.

CDR3 DNA: TGTGCCAGCTGGGTGGGGTGGGGAGAGACCCAGTACTTC. This encodes CASWVGWGETQYF. V usage is TRBV12-3 or TRBV12-4 and J usage is TRBJ2-5; D is unclear. V lost 8 bases and J lost 4, with 14 bases in between. CDR3 length: 13 amino acids.

The V call is TRBV6-2 or TRBV6-3, the J call TRBJ1-5; tentatively, D is TRBD1 (5 bases). The germline CDR1 and CDR2 sequences are MNHEY and SVGEGT. This CDR3 has 16 amino acids. Between the trimmed V and J ends, which lost 2 bases and 6 bases, there was a span of 17 bases. The CDR3 is CASSYGEGSRRQPQHF. Written as DNA, the CDR3 is TGTGCCAGCAGTTACGGGGAGGGGTCGAGGCGTCAGCCCCAGCATTTT.

This chain joins TRBV27 and TRBJ2-7; TRBD2 matches 12 bases. CDR1 and CDR2 from the germline V gene are MNHEY and SMNVEV (reference sequence). The length of the CDR3 is 16 residues. Unmatched junction bases numbered 7, after V lost 3 bases and J lost 4 bases. The CDR3 loop is CASSFVPGLAGYEQYF. The CDR3 DNA reads TGTGCCAGCAGTTTTGTCCCGGGACTAGCGGGTTACGAGCAGTACTTC.

In DNA, the CDR3 is TGTGCCAGCACCTCGGCGGGTAGCAATCAGCCCCAGCATTTT. Protein product: CASTSAGSNQPQHF. V usage is TRBV6-1 and J usage is TRBJ1-5; D gene ambiguous. Germline CDR1 is MNHNS and CDR2 is SASEGT. CDR3 length equals 14 residues. The V end was cut by 7 bases, the J end by 0 bases, with 10 bases between.

This clonotype was counted between two and nine times. The V call is TRBV20-1, the J call TRBJ2-1; perhaps TRBD1 as D (6 bases). Trimming cost V 8 bases and J 9 bases, with 11 bases left between them. Germline V lookup: CDR1 DFQATT, CDR2 SNEGSKA (reference sequence). This CDR3 spans 10 amino acids. The CDR3 coding sequence is TGCAGTACTCACAGGGCTGAGCAGTTCTTC. Translated: CSTHRAEQFF.

The gene calls are TRBV27 and TRBJ2-1, with D maybe TRBD1 (7 bases). CDR3 size: 15 residues. The ends were cut back, 3 bases at V and 8 bases at J, with 17 bases in the middle. Germline loops: CDR1 MNHEY, CDR2 SMNVEV (reference sequence). CDR3 bases: TGTGCCAGCAGTTTTTGGAGGGACAGTGGCGATGAGCAGTTCTTC. Its protein product is CASSFWRDSGDEQFF.

This clonotype has a handful of counts. The chain links TRBV20-1 to TRBJ2-1, with TRBD2 identical over 11 bases. Per germline, CDR1 DFQATT and CDR2 SNEGSKA (reference sequence). Losses at the gene ends were 3 bases for V and 7 bases for J; bases not matched to a gene: 11. The CDR3 extends over 16 amino acids. The CDR3 sequence: CSASAPGTSGLNEQFF. For the CDR3, the DNA is TGCAGTGCTAGTGCACCCGGGACTAGCGGATTAAATGAGCAGTTCTTC.

Many counts were recorded for this clonotype. The V and J genes are TRBV7-2 and TRBJ2-7; D possibly corresponds to TRBD1 (5 bases). Germline V lookup: CDR1 SGHTA, CDR2 FQGNSA. With 5 bases removed from V and 2 bases from J, the gap between germline ends came to 13 bases. This CDR3 is built from 14 residues. DNA for the CDR3: TGTGCCAGCAGCCCTAACCTGGGGCCCTACGAGCAGTACTTC. Translating gives CASSPNLGPYEQYF.